Each of the 32 T cell receptor beta chains below was sequenced from the same sample in a study of monozygotic twins with inflammatory bowel disease. From its re-call of the 5' RACE reads, TCRdb lists each CDR3 protein once, without DNA. Its table lists about 300,000 distinct CDR3 sequences. The material sequenced was blood. Every receptor here comes from a human donor with ulcerative colitis or Crohn's disease, or a healthy co-twin of an affected twin (not recorded which).

The CDR3 loop reads CASSQTNEASGANVLTF. The V call is TRBV4-3, the J call TRBJ2-6; the D call of TRBD2 rests on TCRdb alone, since no DNA is present to check it. The germline gives CDR1 LGHNA, CDR2 YSLEER. The CDR3 is made up of 17 amino acids.

This rearrangement joins TRBV20-1 to TRBJ1-2; with no DNA, the TCRdb D assignment of TRBD1 cannot be verified. The CDR3 totals 13 residues. Germline V gene sequence: CDR1 DFQATT, CDR2 SNEGSKA (reference sequence). The CDR3 loop reads CSARDPDRAGYTF.

The chain uses TRBV28 and TRBJ2-7; TCRdb outputs TRBD1, but without DNA this stays unchecked. CDR1 and CDR2 (germline): MDHEN, SYDVKM. The CDR3 extends over 13 amino acids. The CDR3 is CASGRQAPYEQYF.

The chain joins TRBV24-1 to TRBJ2-3; TCRdb designates TRBD1, a call that cannot be tested without DNA. CDR3 length: 16 amino acids. In germline, CDR1 is KGHDR, CDR2 SFDVKD. The CDR3 loop is CATSDTTGYRTDTQYF.

CDR3 sequence: CASSQVRGLSYEQYF. This chain uses TRBV4-3 with TRBJ2-7; TCRdb calls TRBD1, which cannot be checked without DNA. CDR3 length: 15 amino acids. CDR1 is LGHNA, CDR2 YSLEER, per germline.

This chain uses TRBV5-5 with TRBJ2-2. CDR1 and CDR2 (germline): SGHKS, YYEKEE (reference sequence). This CDR3 spans 16 amino acids. The CDR3 spells CASSLGPAANTGELFF.

The chain carries TRBV21-1 and TRBJ2-7; TCRdb's D gene call, TRBD1, goes unchecked for lack of DNA. TRBV21-1 is listed as a pseudogene. The CDR3 spans 15 residues. CDR3 in amino acids: CASSKIWDTYYEQYF.

V usage is TRBV28 and J usage is TRBJ2-7; there is no DNA to check the TCRdb D call of TRBD2. The CDR3 extends over 13 amino acids. CDR1 MDHEN and CDR2 SYDVKM come from the germline V gene. The CDR3 sequence is CATLTGLPYEQYF.

CDR3 protein: CASSFLDREETQYF. The chain combines TRBV7-2 with TRBJ2-5; absent DNA, TCRdb's TRBD1 call cannot be checked. The CDR3 extends over 14 amino acids. From germline, CDR1 is SGHTA and CDR2 FQGNSA.

The rearrangement links TRBV6-2 or TRBV6-3 to TRBJ2-3; TCRdb selects TRBD2, and the lack of DNA leaves this call unchecked. This CDR3 spans 16 amino acids. Germline V CDR1 and CDR2: MNHEY, SVGEGT. The chain's CDR3 is CASSPMRARGTDTQYF.

The rearrangement links TRBV30 to TRBJ2-1; without DNA, the TCRdb call of TRBD2 cannot be checked. Germline V CDR1 and CDR2: GTSNPN, SVGIG (reference sequence). CDR3 length: 14 residues. The CDR3 spells CAWSPLAVFNEQFF.

The genes are TRBV19 and TRBJ2-2; there is no DNA to check the TCRdb D call of TRBD1. The CDR3 spans 17 residues. Per the germline V gene, CDR1 is LNHDA and CDR2 is SQIVND (reference sequence). The CDR3: CASSPGGGAANTGELFF.

The CDR3 sequence is CASSQVLAGSYEQYF. The rearrangement links TRBV3-1 to TRBJ2-7. Germline CDR1 is LGHDT and CDR2 is YNNKEL (reference sequence). The CDR3 is made up of 15 amino acids.

The chain couples TRBV3-1 to TRBJ2-1; TCRdb outputs TRBD1, but without DNA this stays unchecked. This CDR3 is built from 16 residues. Germline CDR1 is LGHDT and CDR2 is YNNKEL (reference sequence). CDR3 in amino acids: CASSQERDRVTNEQFF.

The CDR3: CASSAYQGTQYF. The chain links TRBV7-2 to TRBJ2-5; the TRBD1 assignment by TCRdb is unverifiable without DNA. This CDR3 has 12 residues. Germline V lookup: CDR1 SGHTA, CDR2 FQGNSA.

The genes are TRBV9 and TRBJ2-2. Germline V gives CDR1 SGDLS, CDR2 YYNGEE. CDR3 length equals 17 residues. The CDR3 loop is CASSKTQSRVNTGELFF.

The chain joins TRBV7-9 to TRBJ1-6. The germline gives CDR1 SEHNR, CDR2 FQNEAQ (reference sequence). The CDR3 spans 14 residues. CDR3 sequence: CASSLARQNSPLHF.

The gene calls are TRBV7-2 and TRBJ2-7. Germline CDR1 SGHTA, CDR2 FQGNSA. CDR3 length equals 15 residues. This CDR3 is CASSFSEGSSYEQYF.

This chain joins TRBV6-2 or TRBV6-3 and TRBJ1-5; TCRdb's D call, TRBD1, is unchecked because there is no DNA. This CDR3 has 16 residues. Germline V gene lookup returns CDR1 MNHEY and CDR2 SVGEGT. The chain's CDR3 is CASSYSAGAKNQPQHF.

The rearrangement links TRBV12-3 or TRBV12-4 to TRBJ1-3; TCRdb designates TRBD1, a call that cannot be tested without DNA. The CDR3 has 13 amino acids. CDR3: CASRTGTQDTIYF.

The chain employs TRBV24-1 and TRBJ2-3; TCRdb reports TRBD2, a call that lacks DNA to check it against. This CDR3 is 17 amino acids long. Germline-derived CDR1 and CDR2 are KGHDR and SFDVKD. The CDR3 region is CATSDFSAGSSTDTQYF.

This chain connects TRBV7-9 to TRBJ2-2. The CDR3 loop spans 13 amino acids. CDR1 and CDR2 (germline): SEHNR, FQNEAQ (reference sequence). CDR3 sequence reads: CASSLENTGELFF.

The chain couples TRBV27 to TRBJ2-7; TCRdb designates TRBD1, a call that cannot be tested without DNA. Per germline, CDR1 MNHEY and CDR2 SMNVEV (reference sequence). The CDR3 is 15 residues long. CDR3 region: CASSLYNTDAPEQYF.

The chain has TRBV12-3 or TRBV12-4 and TRBJ1-5; the TCRdb call, TRBD1, lacks DNA for checking. CDR3 length: 15 amino acids. The CDR3 protein is CASSLRQGAGQPQHF.

The chain has TRBV4-3 and TRBJ2-3; TCRdb designates TRBD2, a call that cannot be tested without DNA. Germline V lookup: CDR1 LGHNA, CDR2 YSLEER. The CDR3 covers 15 residues. Here the CDR3 reads CASSQSPTSLNTQYF.

In terms of frequency, this clonotype is medium-sized (0.01 to 0.1%). V usage is TRBV7-9 and J usage is TRBJ2-7; checking the TCRdb D call of TRBD1 is not possible without DNA. The CDR3 is 20 residues long. Germline V gene lookup returns CDR1 SEHNR and CDR2 FQNEAQ (reference sequence). CDR3 loop: CASSSDRVTRLVRLPYEQYF.

The chain recombines TRBV20-1 with TRBJ2-5. This CDR3 spans 12 amino acids. Germline-derived CDR1 and CDR2 are DFQATT and SNEGSKA (reference sequence). The CDR3 spells CSARLGQETQYF.

This chain links TRBV12-3 or TRBV12-4 with TRBJ2-1; the TCRdb D gene call, TRBD1, has no DNA to confirm it. The CDR3 contains 14 residues. The CDR3 here is CASNRPGGYNEQFF.

The V call is TRBV6-5, the J call TRBJ2-7; TCRdb reports TRBD1, a call that lacks DNA to check it against. CDR1 is MNHEY and CDR2 is SVGAGI in the germline V gene. The CDR3 has 16 amino acids. CDR3 loop: CASSYPDRAPMGEQYF.

The chain combines TRBV27 with TRBJ2-7; TCRdb indicates TRBD2, and absent DNA this call remains unverified. This CDR3 contains 18 residues. Germline CDR1 reads MNHEY; CDR2 reads SMNVEV (reference sequence). The CDR3 sequence is CASSLSLSSSGTSLEQYF.

The J gene is TRBJ1-3, the V gene TRBV7-2. This CDR3 spans 14 amino acids. CDR1 and CDR2 (germline): SGHTA, FQGNSA. The CDR3 reads CASSFQGSGNTIYF. The whole variable domain, filled in from reference TRBV7-2 and TRBJ1-3, reads GAGVSQSPSNKVTEKGKDVELRCDPISGHTALYWYRQSLGQGLEFLIYFQGNSAPDKSGLPSDRFSAERTGGSVSTLTIQRTQQEDSAVYLCASSFQGSGNTIYFGEGSWLTVV.

This sequence joins TRBV23-1 and TRBJ1-3; the D call of TRBD1 rests on TCRdb alone, since no DNA is present to check it. TRBV23-1 is designated an ORF whose function remains uncertain. The CDR3 spans 12 residues. The CDR3 sequence is CASSQSMGAAYF.